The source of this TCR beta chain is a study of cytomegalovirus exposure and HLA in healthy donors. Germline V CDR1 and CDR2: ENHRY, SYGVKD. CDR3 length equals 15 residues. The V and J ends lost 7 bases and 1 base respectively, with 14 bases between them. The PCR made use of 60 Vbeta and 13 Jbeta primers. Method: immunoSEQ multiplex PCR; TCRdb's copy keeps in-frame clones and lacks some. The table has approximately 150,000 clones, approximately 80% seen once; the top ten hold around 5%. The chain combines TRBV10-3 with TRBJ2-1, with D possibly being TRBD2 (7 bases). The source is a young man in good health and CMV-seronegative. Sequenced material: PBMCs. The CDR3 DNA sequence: TGTGCCATCACCGCCGGGGGGCGGTCCTACAATGAGCAGTTCTTC. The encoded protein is CAITAGGRSYNEQFF.